This T cell receptor (beta chain) was observed in a study of T cell repertoires in cytomegalovirus infection. Study information: TCR beta signatures that were public indicated CMV infection and matching HLA type. Study-level results: Dominating the ex vivo response were TCR beta clonotypes that were CMV-specific and HLA-C-restricted.

V was pared by 4 bases and J by 9 bases, with 12 bases between. This CDR3 has 12 amino acids. The germline V gene encodes CDR1 MNHEY and CDR2 SMNVEV (reference sequence). A remark on this clonotype: As yet, its antigen is unknown.

Each CDR3 protein gets one entry after TCRdb re-called the reads with MiXCR. The data contain about a million distinct CDR3 sequences, around 30% of them singletons. The gene calls are TRBV27 and TRBJ1-1; a possible D gene is TRBD1 (6 bases). The receptor comes from a human donor in good health (CMV status not recorded). Some clones in this sample may be carry-over from other donors' samples. Here the sequenced sample was cultured CD8+ T cells from PBMCs, taken from culture after CMV antigen stimulation. DNA for the CDR3: TGTGCCAGCAGTTCCACAGGGCTTCAAGCTTTCTTT. Residues: CASSSTGLQAFF.